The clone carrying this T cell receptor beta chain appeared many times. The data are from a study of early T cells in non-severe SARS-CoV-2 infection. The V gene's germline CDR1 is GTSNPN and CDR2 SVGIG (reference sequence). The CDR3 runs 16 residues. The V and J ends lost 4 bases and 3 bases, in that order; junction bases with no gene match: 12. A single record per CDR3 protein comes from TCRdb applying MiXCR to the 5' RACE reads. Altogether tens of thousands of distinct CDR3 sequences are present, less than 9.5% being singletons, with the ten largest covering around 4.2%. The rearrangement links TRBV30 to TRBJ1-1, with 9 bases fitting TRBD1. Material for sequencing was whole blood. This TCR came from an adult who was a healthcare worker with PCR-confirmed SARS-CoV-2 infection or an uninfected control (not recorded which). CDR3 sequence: CAWKNPGQGMYTEAFF. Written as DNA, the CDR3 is TGTGCCTGGAAGAATCCGGGACAGGGCATGTACACTGAAGCTTTCTTT.